These 32 T cell receptor beta chains were sequenced from one sample in a study of technical replicates of blood from a handful of donors (dated by TCRdb to the late 2010s). Receptor amplification or capture employed the immunoSEQ multiplex PCR assay. TCRdb mirrors the immuneACCESS table, restricted to in-frame sequences. Some clones are absent from its copies; in checked studies, under half trace to an unresolved V gene, and the reason for the others is unknown. This sample holds 60,000 to 75,000 clones; about 97% were observed only once. The biggest ten clones account for about 0.28% of the sample. Sequenced sample: T cells isolated from PBMCs. The receptors here all came from a human donor in good health.

The chain recombines TRBV5-1 with TRBJ2-5; 7 bases agree with TRBD1. Trimming at V came to 0 bases and at J to 1 base, leaving 3 bases not matched to a gene. The CDR3 totals 15 residues. The V gene's germline CDR1 is SGHRS and CDR2 YFSETQ. The CDR3 is CASSLAGTVQETQYF. CDR3 nucleotide sequence: TGCGCCAGCAGCTTGGCCGGGACAGTCCAAGAGACCCAGTACTTC.

The chain is built from TRBV10-1 and TRBJ2-7; TRBD2 matches 8 bases. V lost 7 bases and J lost 1; bases outside the gene matches: 6. Germline V CDR1 and CDR2: WNHNN, SYGVQD (reference sequence). The CDR3 has 14 amino acids. The CDR3 coding sequence is TGCGCCAGCAATAAGGCTAGCGGGTCCTACGAGCAGTACTTC. Translating gives CASNKASGSYEQYF.

CDR3 sequence: CASSSGQGDNYGYTF. CDR3 coding DNA: TGCGCCAGCAGCAGCGGACAGGGAGATAACTATGGCTACACCTTC. V is TRBV5-1 and J is TRBJ1-2, with TRBD1 matching over 8 bases. CDR3 size: 15 residues. With V trimmed by 4 bases and J by 1 base, 6 bases remained unmatched. CDR1 and CDR2 (germline): SGHRS, YFSETQ.

V is TRBV19 and J is TRBJ2-2; D call uncertain. CDR1 LNHDA and CDR2 SQIVND come from the germline V gene (reference sequence). The CDR3 has 13 residues. Deletions cut 0 bases from V and 7 bases from J, with 6 bases between. DNA for the CDR3: TGTGCCAGTAGTATAGATCTCAGCGGGGAGCTGTTTTTT. Its protein product is CASSIDLSGELFF.

The chain employs TRBV11-3 and TRBJ2-2; TRBD2 agrees at 8 bases. From germline, CDR1 is SGHNT and CDR2 YENEEA. The V and J ends lost 1 base and 4 bases, in that order; junction bases with no gene match: 5. The CDR3 runs to 16 residues. CDR3 protein: CASSLAGGPVTGELFF. DNA for the CDR3: TGTGCCAGCAGCTTAGCGGGAGGGCCTGTCACCGGGGAGCTGTTTTTT.

J is TRBJ1-1 and V is TRBV19; perhaps TRBD1 as D (6 bases). The CDR3 runs to 16 residues. Germline CDR1 reads LNHDA; CDR2 reads SQIVND (reference sequence). Deletions cut 4 bases from V and 2 bases from J, with 17 bases between. CDR3 residues: CASSTYTQGPNTEAFF. CDR3 nucleotides: TGTGCCAGTAGTACATATACACAGGGCCCCAACACTGAAGCTTTCTTT.

This chain links TRBV30 with TRBJ2-5; 12 nucleotides match TRBD2. V lost 1 base and J lost 3; bases outside the gene matches: 3. The CDR3 loop spans 15 amino acids. Germline V CDR1 and CDR2: GTSNPN, SVGIG (reference sequence). CDR3 region: CAWSGRLAGEETQYF. The CDR3 bases are TGTGCCTGGAGTGGGAGACTAGCGGGAGAAGAGACCCAGTACTTC.

The rearrangement links TRBV7-8 to TRBJ2-7; TRBD1 aligns across 7 bases. The germline V gene encodes CDR1 SGHVS and CDR2 FQNEAQ. The CDR3 has 14 residues. The trim removed 5 bases at V and 3 bases at J, leaving 7 bases unmatched. The CDR3 protein is CASSPDRVGYEQYF. The CDR3 region has the DNA TGTGCCAGCAGCCCCGACAGGGTAGGCTACGAGCAGTACTTC. Variable domain in full (rest from reference TRBV7-8 and TRBJ2-7): GAGVSQSPRYKVAKRGQDVALRCDPISGHVSLFWYQQALGQGPEFLTYFQNEAQLDKSGLPSDRFFAERPEGSVSTLKIQRTQQEDSAVYLCASSPDRVGYEQYFGPGTRLTVT.

The genes are TRBV4-1 and TRBJ1-2; D call uncertain. The V end lost 2 bases, the J end lost 4 bases, and 8 bases lay between the germline ends. Germline lookup yields CDR1 MGHRA and CDR2 YSYEKL. The length of the CDR3 is 13 residues. CDR3 sequence: CASSQRGFYGYTF. The CDR3 nucleotides read TGCGCCAGCAGCCAACGGGGATTCTATGGCTACACCTTC.

In this sample, this clone turned up once. V and J are TRBV25-1 and TRBJ2-2; tentatively, D is TRBD1 (5 bases). Germline CDR1 reads MGHDK; CDR2 reads SYGVNS. CDR3 length: 16 amino acids. Trimming shortened V by 0 bases and J by 6 bases, and 14 bases separated the two germline ends. For the CDR3, the DNA is TGTGCCAGCAGTGAATATATGTGGCAGGGTGCCGGGGAGCTGTTTTTT. It is translated as CASSEYMWQGAGELFF.

This chain links TRBV4-3 with TRBJ2-6; D may be TRBD1 (6 bases). The germline gives CDR1 LGHNA, CDR2 YSLEER. The V and J ends lost 0 bases and 1 base respectively, with 22 bases between them. This CDR3 has 21 residues. CDR3 bases: TGCGCCAGCAGCCAAGATTTCATTTTGGTTACAGGGTTGTCTGGGGCCAACGTCCTGACTTTC. This gives the protein CASSQDFILVTGLSGANVLTF.

The chain uses TRBV18 and TRBJ2-1, with 15 bases aligning to TRBD2. The CDR3 loop spans 16 amino acids. Unmatched junction bases numbered 2, after V lost 3 bases and J lost 5 bases. Germline-derived CDR1 and CDR2 are KGHSH and LQKENI. As DNA, the CDR3 is TGTGCCAGCTCACCGGGGACTAGCGGGAGGCACAATGAGCAGTTCTTC. It encodes CASSPGTSGRHNEQFF. Full variable domain (outside the CDR3, taken from reference TRBV18 and TRBJ2-1): NAGVMQNPRHLVRRRGQEARLRCSPMKGHSHVYWYRQLPEEGLKFMVYLQKENIIDESGMPKERFSAEFPKEGPSILRIQQVVRGDSAAYFCASSPGTSGRHNEQFFGPGTRLTVL.

The chain uses TRBV5-6 and TRBJ2-1; 10 nucleotides align to TRBD2. Germline V gives CDR1 SGHDT, CDR2 YYEEEE. V shed 2 bases and J 5 bases; nucleotides not matched to a gene: 1. The length of the CDR3 is 14 residues. CDR3 DNA: TGTGCCAGCAGCTTTGGACTAGCGGACAATGAGCAGTTCTTC. The encoded protein is CASSFGLADNEQFF.

The chain is built from TRBV30 and TRBJ2-5; 7 bases agree with TRBD1. The germline V gene has CDR1 GTSNPN and CDR2 SVGIG (reference sequence). Trimming cost V 4 bases and J 1 base; bases outside gene matches: 0. This CDR3 has 12 residues. The DNA for the CDR3 is TGTGCCTGGACAGGGGGCCAAGAGACCCAGTACTTC. The encoded protein is CAWTGGQETQYF.

The chain joins TRBV29-1 to TRBJ2-7; 8 nucleotides match TRBD1. CDR3 length: 14 amino acids. Germline CDR1 SQVTM, CDR2 ANQGSEA. V lost 5 bases, J lost 4 bases, and 10 bases stayed unmatched. For the CDR3, the DNA is TGCAGCGTTTCCCAGGGGGCCGCGGGGTACGAGCAGTACTTC. It specifies CSVSQGAAGYEQYF.

The rearrangement uses TRBV6-1 and TRBJ2-1; D unresolved. Deletions cut 4 bases from V and 6 bases from J, with 7 bases between. The CDR3 spans 12 residues. Germline V gene sequence: CDR1 MNHNS, CDR2 SASEGT. The CDR3 coding sequence is TGTGCCAGCAGTGGTAGTAGCAATGAGCAGTTCTTC. Protein product: CASSGSSNEQFF.

CDR3 residues: CASSQRGTEAFF. The CDR3, as DNA: TGCGCCAGCAGCCAGCGGGGCACTGAAGCTTTCTTT. The chain employs TRBV5-1 and TRBJ1-1; D is undetermined. V lost 4 bases to trimming and J lost 4 bases, with 8 bases between them. The CDR3 consists of 12 residues. Germline-derived CDR1 and CDR2 are SGHRS and YFSETQ.

The gene calls are TRBV28 and TRBJ1-1, with D hard to call. The V end lost 3 bases, the J end lost 1 base, and 9 bases lay between the germline ends. Germline lookup yields CDR1 MDHEN and CDR2 SYDVKM. The CDR3 runs 14 residues. This CDR3 reads CASSFAVSNTEAFF. In DNA, the CDR3 is TGTGCCAGCAGTTTCGCAGTCTCGAACACTGAAGCTTTCTTT.

The V and J genes are TRBV19 and TRBJ2-3; 12 bases line up with TRBD2. Germline assignment: CDR1 LNHDA and CDR2 SQIVND (reference sequence). J lost 4 bases, V lost 3 bases, and 5 bases had no gene match. There are 16 residues in the CDR3. CDR3 in DNA: TGTGCCAGTAGTATCGGACTAGCGGGAAGCGCAGATACGCAGTATTTT. It specifies CASSIGLAGSADTQYF. Drawing the rest from reference TRBV19 and TRBJ2-3, the complete variable domain is DGGITQSPKYLFRKEGQNVTLSCEQNLNHDAMYWYRQDPGQGLRLIYYSQIVNDFQKGDIAEGYSVSREKKESFPLTVTSAQKNPTAFYLCASSIGLAGSADTQYFGPGTRLTVL.

This chain joins TRBV5-1 and TRBJ2-7; 7 nucleotides align to TRBD1. Germline loops: CDR1 SGHRS, CDR2 YFSETQ. The CDR3 extends over 13 amino acids. V shed 4 bases and J 7 bases; nucleotides not matched to a gene: 8. CDR3 amino acids: CASSHDRVQEQYF. CDR3 DNA sequence: TGCGCCAGCAGCCACGACAGGGTGCAAGAGCAGTACTTC. Combining the CDR3 with reference TRBV5-1 and TRBJ2-7 gives the whole variable domain KAGVTQTPRYLIKTRGQQVTLSCSPISGHRSVSWYQQTPGQGLQFLFEYFSETQRNKGNFPGRFSGRQFSNSRSEMNVSTLELGDSALYLCASSHDRVQEQYFGPGTRLTVT.

The chain couples TRBV19 to TRBJ2-1, with a weak D call TRBD2 (5 bases). Deletions cut 10 bases from V and 2 bases from J, with 15 bases between. In germline, CDR1 is LNHDA, CDR2 SQIVND (reference sequence). This CDR3 contains 14 residues. CDR3 bases: TGTGCCACCCGAGCGGAGACAACCTACAATGAGCAGTTCTTC. This translates into CATRAETTYNEQFF.

The chain uses TRBV11-3 and TRBJ2-5, with TRBD1 matching 8 bases. The V gene end was trimmed by 4 bases and the J gene end by 2 bases; junction bases not matched to a gene: 6. This CDR3 comprises 15 residues. Germline V gives CDR1 SGHNT, CDR2 YENEEA. As DNA, the CDR3 is TGTGCCAGCAGCTCAGGACAGGGAACTCAAGAGACCCAGTACTTC. It translates to CASSSGQGTQETQYF.

V is TRBV25-1 and J is TRBJ1-1; D uncertain. CDR1 and CDR2 (germline): MGHDK, SYGVNS. This CDR3 contains 11 residues. V shed 5 bases and J shed 4 bases, with 5 bases lying between them. CDR3 sequence reads: CASSQATEAFF. The CDR3 nucleotides read TGTGCCAGCAGTCAAGCCACTGAAGCTTTCTTT.

The chain has TRBV9 and TRBJ2-7; perhaps TRBD1 as D (6 bases). V lost 0 bases to trimming and J lost 3 bases, with 10 bases between them. The CDR3 covers 14 residues. Looked up from germline, CDR1 is SGDLS and CDR2 is YYNGEE. CDR3: CASSVGQGHYEQYF. CDR3 in DNA: TGTGCCAGCAGCGTAGGGCAGGGGCACTACGAGCAGTACTTC. The complete variable domain, with remaining parts taken from reference TRBV9 and TRBJ2-7, reads DSGVTQTPKHLITATGQRVTLRCSPRSGDLSVYWYQQSLDQGLQFLIQYYNGEERAKGNILERFSAQQFPDLHSELNLSSLELGDSALYFCASSVGQGHYEQYFGPGTRLTVT.

The chain carries TRBV19 and TRBJ1-3; D is undetermined. V was cut by 6 bases and J by 0 bases, with 12 bases left in between. The CDR3 is 15 amino acids. Germline V gene lookup returns CDR1 LNHDA and CDR2 SQIVND (reference sequence). As DNA, the CDR3 is TGTGCCAGTAGATGGGAGCTATACTCTGGAAACACCATATATTTT. Protein product: CASRWELYSGNTIYF.

V is TRBV7-2 and J is TRBJ2-7, with 12 bases fitting TRBD2. J gave up 6 bases and V 5 bases, and 14 bases lay outside the gene matches. Looked up from germline, CDR1 is SGHTA and CDR2 is FQGNSA. The CDR3 is made up of 17 amino acids. CDR3 region: CASSPDWTLAGGSEQYF. The CDR3, as DNA: TGTGCCAGCAGCCCCGACTGGACCCTAGCGGGAGGGTCCGAGCAGTACTTC.

The chain couples TRBV6-1 to TRBJ1-5; a possible D gene is TRBD1 (6 bases). The CDR3 is 18 residues long. The V end lost 3 bases, the J end lost 1 base, and 19 bases lay between the germline ends. Germline V gene sequence: CDR1 MNHNS, CDR2 SASEGT. As DNA, the CDR3 is TGTGCCAGCAGTGATTCGGGCAGGGGAGTTGGAAGCAATCAGCCCCAGCATTTT. This gives the protein CASSDSGRGVGSNQPQHF.

The CDR3, as DNA: TGCGCCAGCAGCCCGTTAACCGGGACACATTTAGGTGGCTACACCTTC. The encoded protein is CASSPLTGTHLGGYTF. This chain joins TRBV5-1 and TRBJ1-2, with a weak D call TRBD1 (6 bases). The V end lost 4 bases, the J end lost 7 bases, and 23 bases lay between the germline ends. The CDR3 runs to 16 residues. Germline CDR1 SGHRS, CDR2 YFSETQ.

The chain uses TRBV18 and TRBJ1-4, with D maybe TRBD1 (5 bases). This CDR3 is built from 19 residues. Germline CDR1 KGHSH, CDR2 LQKENI. V was pared by 3 bases and J by 7 bases, with 27 bases between. The CDR3 sequence: CASSPLGARVSSLGEKLFF. The CDR3 nucleotides are TGTGCCAGCTCACCCCTAGGGGCCAGAGTCTCTTCTCTAGGTGAAAAACTGTTTTTT.

The chain links TRBV4-2 to TRBJ2-3; D might be TRBD1 or TRBD2, each matching 6 bases. Trimming removed 4 bases from V and 7 bases from J, with 12 bases in between. The CDR3 sequence is 13 residues long. From germline, CDR1 is LGHNA and CDR2 YNFKEQ. This CDR3 reads CASSLEGDYTQYF. As DNA, the CDR3 is TGTGCCAGCAGCCTAGAGGGGGACTATACGCAGTATTTT.

V usage is TRBV27 and J usage is TRBJ2-7; 7 bases agree with TRBD1. The germline V gene encodes CDR1 MNHEY and CDR2 SMNVEV (reference sequence). The ends lost 5 bases at V and 6 bases at J; junction bases unmatched: 4. This CDR3 contains 12 residues. The CDR3 sequence: CASSRDRAEQYF. In nucleotides, the CDR3 is TGTGCCAGCAGTCGAGACAGGGCCGAGCAGTACTTC.

The DNA of the CDR3 is TGTGCCAGCAGTTCCGGGACAGTCTATGGCTACACCTTC. Residues: CASSSGTVYGYTF. V is TRBV9 and J is TRBJ1-2; 7 positions agree with TRBD1. V lost 5 bases to trimming and J lost 4 bases; unmatched junction nucleotides: 5. This CDR3 region has 13 residues. CDR1 and CDR2 (germline): SGDLS, YYNGEE.